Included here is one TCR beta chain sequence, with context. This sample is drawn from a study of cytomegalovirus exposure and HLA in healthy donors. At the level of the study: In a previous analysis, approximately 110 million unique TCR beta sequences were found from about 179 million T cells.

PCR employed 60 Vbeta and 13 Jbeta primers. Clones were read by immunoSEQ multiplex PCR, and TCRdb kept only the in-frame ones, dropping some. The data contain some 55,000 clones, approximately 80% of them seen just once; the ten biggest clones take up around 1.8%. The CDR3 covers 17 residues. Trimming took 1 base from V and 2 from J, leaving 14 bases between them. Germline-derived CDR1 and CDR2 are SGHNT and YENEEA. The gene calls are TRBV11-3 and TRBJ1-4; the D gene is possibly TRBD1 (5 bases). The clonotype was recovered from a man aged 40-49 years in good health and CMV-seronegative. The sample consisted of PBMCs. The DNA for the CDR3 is TGTGCCAGCAGCTTAGTTGGGGCGTTTACGACTAATGAAAAACTGTTTTTT. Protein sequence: CASSLVGAFTTNEKLFF.